This record looks at one TCR beta chain sequence and its context. Trimming took off 2 bases at V and 1 base at J, with 14 bases between the two ends. The CDR3 runs to 16 residues. This sample was taken from a study of patients and donors after allogeneic stem cell transplantation. MiXCR, run by TCRdb on the RT-PCR reads, gives a single entry per CDR3 protein. The sample has about a million distinct CDR3 sequences; over 15% are singletons. The sequence derives from a human donor who was either an allogeneic HSCT recipient or a stem cell or donor lymphocyte infusion donor (not recorded which). It is not recorded whose cells these are; they may come from a transplant donor. The chain links TRBV12-3 or TRBV12-4 to TRBJ2-5; D gene ambiguous. Material for sequencing was blood, either unsorted or a sorted T cell fraction (not recorded which). The CDR3, as DNA: TGTGCCAGCAGTTTATTGCAGGCCAGTTTCCAAGAGACCCAGTACTTC. Its protein product is CASSLLQASFQETQYF.